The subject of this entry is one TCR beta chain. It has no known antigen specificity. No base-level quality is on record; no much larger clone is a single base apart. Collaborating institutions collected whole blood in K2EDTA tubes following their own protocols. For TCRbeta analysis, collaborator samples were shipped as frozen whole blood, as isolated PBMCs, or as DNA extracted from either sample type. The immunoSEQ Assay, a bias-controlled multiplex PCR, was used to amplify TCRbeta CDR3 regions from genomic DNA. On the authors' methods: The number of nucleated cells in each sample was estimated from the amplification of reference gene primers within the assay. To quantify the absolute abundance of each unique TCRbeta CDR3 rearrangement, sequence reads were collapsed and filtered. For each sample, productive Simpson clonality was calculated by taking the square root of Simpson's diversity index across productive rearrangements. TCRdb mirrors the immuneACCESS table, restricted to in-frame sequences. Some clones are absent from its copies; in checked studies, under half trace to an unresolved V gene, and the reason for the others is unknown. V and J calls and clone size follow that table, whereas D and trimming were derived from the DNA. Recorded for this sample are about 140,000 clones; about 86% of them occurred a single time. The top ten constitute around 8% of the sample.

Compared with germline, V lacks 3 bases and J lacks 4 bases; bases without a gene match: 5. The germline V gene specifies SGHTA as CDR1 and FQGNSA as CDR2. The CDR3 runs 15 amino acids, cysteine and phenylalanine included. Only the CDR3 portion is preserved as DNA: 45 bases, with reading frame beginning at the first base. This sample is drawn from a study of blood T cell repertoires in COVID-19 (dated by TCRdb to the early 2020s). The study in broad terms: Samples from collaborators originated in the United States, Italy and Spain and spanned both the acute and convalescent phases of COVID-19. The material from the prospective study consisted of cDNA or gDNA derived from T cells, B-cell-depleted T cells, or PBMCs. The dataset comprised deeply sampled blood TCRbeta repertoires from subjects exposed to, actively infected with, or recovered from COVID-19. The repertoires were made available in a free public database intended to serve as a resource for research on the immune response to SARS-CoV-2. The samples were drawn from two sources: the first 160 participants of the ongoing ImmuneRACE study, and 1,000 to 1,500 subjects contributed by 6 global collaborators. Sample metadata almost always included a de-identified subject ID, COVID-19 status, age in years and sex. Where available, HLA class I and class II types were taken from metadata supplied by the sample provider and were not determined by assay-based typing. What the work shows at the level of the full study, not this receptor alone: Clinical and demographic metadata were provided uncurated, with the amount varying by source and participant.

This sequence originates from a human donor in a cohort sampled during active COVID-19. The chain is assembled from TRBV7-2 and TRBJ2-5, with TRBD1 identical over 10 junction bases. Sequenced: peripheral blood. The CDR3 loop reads CASSLGQGRRETQYF. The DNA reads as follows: TGTGCCAGCAGCTTGGGACAGGGGCGGAGAGAGACCCAGTACTTC. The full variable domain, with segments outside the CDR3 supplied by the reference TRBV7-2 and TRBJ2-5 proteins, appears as GAGVSQSPSNKVTEKGKDVELRCDPISGHTALYWYRQSLGQGLEFLIYFQGNSAPDKSGLPSDRFSAERTGGSVSTLTIQRTQQEDSAVYLCASSLGQGRRETQYFGPGTRLLVL.